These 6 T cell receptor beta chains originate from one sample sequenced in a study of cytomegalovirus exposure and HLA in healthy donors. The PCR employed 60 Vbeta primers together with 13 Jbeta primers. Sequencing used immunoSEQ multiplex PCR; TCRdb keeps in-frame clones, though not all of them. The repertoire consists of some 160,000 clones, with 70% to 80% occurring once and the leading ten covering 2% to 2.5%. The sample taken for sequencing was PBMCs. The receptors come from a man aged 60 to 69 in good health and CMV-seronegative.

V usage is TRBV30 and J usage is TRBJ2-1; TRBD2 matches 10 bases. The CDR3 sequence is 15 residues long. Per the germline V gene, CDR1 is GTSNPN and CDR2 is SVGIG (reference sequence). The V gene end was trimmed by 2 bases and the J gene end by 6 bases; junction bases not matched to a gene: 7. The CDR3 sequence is CAWSLMASGSNEQFF. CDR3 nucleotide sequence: TGTGCCTGGAGTTTAATGGCTAGCGGGAGCAATGAGCAGTTCTTC.

The CDR3 sequence: CASSTGGRDYGYTF. Here the CDR3 DNA reads TGTGCCAGCAGTACAGGGGGAAGAGACTATGGCTACACCTTC. The chain uses TRBV25-1 and TRBJ1-2; 8 nucleotides agree with TRBD1. The CDR3 totals 14 residues. The V segment lost 5 bases and the J segment 3 bases; nucleotides outside the gene matches: 5. Germline loops: CDR1 MGHDK, CDR2 SYGVNS.

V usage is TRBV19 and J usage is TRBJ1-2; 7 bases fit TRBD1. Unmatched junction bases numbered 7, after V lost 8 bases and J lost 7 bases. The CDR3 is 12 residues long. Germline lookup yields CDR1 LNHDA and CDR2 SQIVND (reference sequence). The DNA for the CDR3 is TGTGCCAGTGCGACAGGGACCAGTGGCTACACCTTC. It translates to CASATGTSGYTF.

Here the CDR3 reads CAGKQGTYEQYF. CDR3 nucleotides: TGTGCCGGGAAACAGGGGACCTACGAGCAGTACTTC. The rearrangement links TRBV30 to TRBJ2-7, with 7 bases identical to TRBD1. The CDR3 is 12 residues long. Germline trimming cut 8 bases from V and 2 bases from J; bases unmatched to any gene: 6. Germline V gives CDR1 GTSNPN, CDR2 SVGIG (reference sequence).

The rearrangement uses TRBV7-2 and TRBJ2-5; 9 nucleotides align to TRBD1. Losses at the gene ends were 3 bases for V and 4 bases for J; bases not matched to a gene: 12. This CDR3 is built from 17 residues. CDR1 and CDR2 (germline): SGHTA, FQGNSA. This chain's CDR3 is CASSFDPPGTGRETQYF. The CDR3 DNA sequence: TGTGCCAGCAGCTTTGACCCTCCCGGGACAGGGCGAGAGACCCAGTACTTC.

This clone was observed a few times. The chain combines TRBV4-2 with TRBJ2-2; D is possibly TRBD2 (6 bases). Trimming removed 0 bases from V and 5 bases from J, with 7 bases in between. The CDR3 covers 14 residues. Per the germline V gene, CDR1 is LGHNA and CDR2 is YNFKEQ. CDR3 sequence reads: CASSQEEGTGELFF. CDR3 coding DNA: TGTGCCAGCAGCCAAGAGGAGGGGACCGGGGAGCTGTTTTTT.